The T cell receptor beta chain under discussion was sequenced for a study of CD8+ T cells in alopecia areata (dated by TCRdb to the late 2010s). For the study in its entirety: The treated patients, all with moderate-to-severe alopecia areata, were enrolled in an open-label pilot trial of oral tofacitinib given at 5 to 10 mg twice daily. Patients stayed on tofacitinib for 6 to 18 months and then had 6 months of follow-up off drug so that delayed response and recurrence could be assessed. The SALT score, which quantifies the percentage of affected scalp surface area, was used to measure disease severity in treated patients. To study T cell clonal expansion in alopecia areata, the researchers applied high-throughput TCRbeta sequencing to both the C3H/HeJ mouse model and human patients. Scalp tissue and sorted CD4+ and CD8+ peripheral blood T cells from patchy and totalis/universalis alopecia areata patients and from healthy controls were covered by human TCRbeta sequencing. Biopsies were taken from tofacitinib-treated patients at baseline and again at 4 and 24 weeks into treatment, and several of those patients also had a later scalp biopsy. Clonality in the scalp was compared among normal scalp (n=4), patchy alopecia areata scalp (n=8), and alopecia totalis/universalis scalp (n=8). RNA was obtained with the PAXgene miRNA kit for fixed scalp, the miRNeasy kit for PBMCs, and the RNeasy kit for mouse skin. Amplification of TCRbeta CDR3 regions was done by immunoSEQ multiplex PCR using 35 Vbeta forward primers and 13 Jbeta reverse primers. On the study overall, not on this receptor specifically: Unlike mouse skin, where gammadelta T cells dominate, normal human skin contains resident alphabeta T cells that get sequenced too, which complicates analysis of the scalp TCR repertoire. Tofacitinib significantly lowered scalp clonality and the number of expanded CD8+ clones among the top 100 scalp clones. Because the treated cohort was small and included a single nonresponder, larger studies are needed to assess links between baseline CD8+ expansion and response. TCR sequences shared between patients were less clear than in mice, possibly partly because of HLA diversity in the patient population. Lesional scalp, especially in alopecia totalis/universalis, showed higher clonality and more expanded CD8+ clones than normal scalp, suggesting antigenic drive. During tofacitinib treatment, many expanded lesional clones remained in scalp and blood, and this persistence may partly explain relapse after treatment is stopped.

To prepare the library, the immunoSEQ multiplex PCR assay was applied. For TCR sequencing, RNA was extracted from every sample and reverse transcribed into cDNA to serve as template. First-strand cDNA was synthesized using SuperScript III with a 2:1 mix of oligo-dT and random hexamers. A synthetic immune receptor repertoire was used to measure amplification bias, and any remaining bias was corrected computationally. The authors' pipeline ran thus. Raw reads were preprocessed for error removal, and CDR3 was defined according to IMGT conventions as running from the conserved cysteine to phenylalanine. Clonality was computed by normalizing Shannon entropy by log2 of the number of productive unique TCRs and subtracting the result from 1. Whether scalp clones were CD4 or CD8 was inferred by matching scalp TCRbeta sequences against CD4 and CD8 repertoires sorted from blood. This is the immuneACCESS table as TCRdb keeps it, with only in-frame sequences that have V and J called. A part of the clones is gone; compared with another copy, unresolved V genes explain less than half, and the rest is unexplained. Clone size and V and J calls were adopted from that table, with D and trimming inferred from the DNA. In this sample the table shows some 99,000 clones, approximately 60% of which occur a single time. The leading ten clones occupy about a sixth of the sample.

Reading the label with the study, this specimen's time point is: about 4 weeks on oral tofacitinib. Sample treatment or condition, as interpreted from the label and publication: oral pan-JAK inhibitor, 5-10 mg twice daily. From alopecia areata patients, peripheral blood was collected along with lesional scalp punch biopsies. After PBMCs were isolated by density centrifugation and stained for CD3, CD4 and CD8, a FACSAria was used to sort CD4+ and CD8+ T cells. This clone turned up a few times. It has no known antigen specificity. There are no base qualities to consult, and no much larger clone falls within one base. Germline trimming: 9 bases from V, 6 bases from J; junction bases outside gene matches: 5. Counted from cysteine to phenylalanine, this CDR3 has 13 amino acids. Of all the DNA, just the CDR3 is kept, 39 bases in frame from base 1. The germline V gene (reference sequence) provides CDR1 LNHDA and CDR2 SQIVND.

This TCR was recovered from a human donor with alopecia areata. The material sequenced was CD8+ T cells sorted from blood, taken at week 4, from a patient treated with tofacitinib. The rearranged segments are TRBV19 and TRBJ2-1; 10 nucleotides in the junction match TRBD2. The CDR3 reads CASRLAGINEQFF. The nucleotides read TGTGCCAGCCGACTAGCGGGTATCAATGAGCAGTTCTTC.